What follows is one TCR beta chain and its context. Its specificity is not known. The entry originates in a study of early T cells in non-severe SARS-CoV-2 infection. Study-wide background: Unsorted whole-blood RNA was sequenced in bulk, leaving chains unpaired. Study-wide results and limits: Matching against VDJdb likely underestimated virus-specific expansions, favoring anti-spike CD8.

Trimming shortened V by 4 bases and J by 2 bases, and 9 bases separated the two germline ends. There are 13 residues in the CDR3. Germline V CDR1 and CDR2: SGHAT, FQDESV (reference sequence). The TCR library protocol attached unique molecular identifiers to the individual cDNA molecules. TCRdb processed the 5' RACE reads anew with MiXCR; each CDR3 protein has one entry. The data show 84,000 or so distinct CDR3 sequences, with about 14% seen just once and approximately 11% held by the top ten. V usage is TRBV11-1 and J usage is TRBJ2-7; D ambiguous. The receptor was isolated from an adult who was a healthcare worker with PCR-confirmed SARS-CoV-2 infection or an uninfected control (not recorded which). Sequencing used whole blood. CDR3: CASSYSPTYEQYF. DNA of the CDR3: TGTGCCAGCAGCTATTCCCCTACCTACGAGCAGTACTTC.